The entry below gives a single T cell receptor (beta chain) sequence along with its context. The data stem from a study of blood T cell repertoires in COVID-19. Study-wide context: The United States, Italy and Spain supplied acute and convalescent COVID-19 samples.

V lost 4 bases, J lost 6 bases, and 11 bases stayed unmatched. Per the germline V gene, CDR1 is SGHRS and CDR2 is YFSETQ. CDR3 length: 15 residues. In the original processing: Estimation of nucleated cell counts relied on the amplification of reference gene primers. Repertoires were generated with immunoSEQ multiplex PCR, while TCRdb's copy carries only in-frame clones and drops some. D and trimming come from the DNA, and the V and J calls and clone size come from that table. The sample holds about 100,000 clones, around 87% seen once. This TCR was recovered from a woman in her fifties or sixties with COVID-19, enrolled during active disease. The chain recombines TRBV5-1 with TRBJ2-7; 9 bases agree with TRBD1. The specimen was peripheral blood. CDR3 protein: CASSPQTTGGAEQYF. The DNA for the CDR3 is TGCGCCAGCAGCCCCCAGACTACAGGGGGCGCCGAGCAGTACTTC.